These T cell receptor beta chains were read from a single sample in a study of T cell repertoires in cytomegalovirus infection. MiXCR was run by TCRdb on the reads, yielding one entry per CDR3 protein. The sample has some 310,000 distinct CDR3 sequences, 25% seen once. Their specific antigens are unknown. The sample consisted of cultured PBMCs, taken from culture after CMV antigen stimulation. The origin of the receptors is a human donor in good health (CMV status not recorded). Some clones in this sample may be carry-over from other donors' samples. Both conserved end residues are part of each CDR3. The D gene is left open where the match is weak. Size tells how often a clone was seen (once, few, many) or the class of an expanded clone, and some rows leave it out.

>TRBV3-1|TRBJ1-1|NA|few
TGTGCCAGCAGGCCCACCTTCCAGGGTGAAGCTTTCTTT
CASRPTFQGEAFF
>TRBV28|TRBJ1-3|NA|NA
TGTGCCAGCAGTCCACCCGGTTTCGGAAACACCATATATTTT
CASSPPGFGNTIYF
>TRBV20-1|TRBJ2-1|TRBD2|few
TGCAGTGCTAGAGATAATGGCGGGAGCCTTTATGAGCAGTTCTTC
CSARDNGGSLYEQFF
>TRBV7-2|TRBJ1-1|NA|NA
TGTGCCAGCAGACCCGGGACCTCGAACACTGAAGCTTTCTTT
CASRPGTSNTEAFF
>TRBV7-6|TRBJ1-1|NA|NA
TGTGCCAGCAGGGAGTCAGGTTGGAGGGATAACACTGAAGCTTTCTTT
CASRESGWRDNTEAFF
>TRBV4-3|TRBJ2-3|TRBD2|few
TGCGCCAGCAGCCAAGTTAGCGGGCGTCCCAGCACAGATACGCAGTATTTT
CASSQVSGRPSTDTQYF
>TRBV7-2|TRBJ2-7|NA|many
TGTGCCAGCAGTCGGGGCTTGGTCCCCTACGAGCAGTACTTC
CASSRGLVPYEQYF
>TRBV20-1|TRBJ2-5|TRBD2|many
TGCAGTGCTAGAGATCGGGATAGCGGGAGGTCGGGAAGCCAAGAGACCCAGTACTTC
CSARDRDSGRSGSQETQYF
>TRBV20-1|TRBJ2-7|NA|few
TGCAGTGCTCGAGCCGGGAGCTCCTACGAGCAGTACTTC
CSARAGSSYEQYF
>TRBV5-1|TRBJ2-7|NA|NA
TGCGCCAGCAGCTTGGGGGGAGTACGATCGTTCGAGCAGTACTTC
CASSLGGVRSFEQYF
>TRBV4-2|TRBJ2-3|TRBD2|NA
TGTGCCAGCAGCCAAGAGGTCACCGGAGGACTAGCTTTAGATACGCAGTATTTT
CASSQEVTGGLALDTQYF
>TRBV27|TRBJ1-1|NA|few
TGTGCCAGCAGCCGGATCGGGGGCAACACTGAAGCTTTCTTT
CASSRIGGNTEAFF
>TRBV5-6|TRBJ2-4|TRBD2|once
TGTGCCAGCAGCTTGGGCCCATGGCTAGCGGGAGGGCCGGAGAACATTCAGTACTTC
CASSLGPWLAGGPENIQYF
>TRBV7-2|TRBJ2-7|NA|many
TGTGCCAGCAGCTTTTTTGGAGGGAGGCCCCCCGAGCAGTACTTC
CASSFFGGRPPEQYF
>TRBV6-1|TRBJ1-1|NA|few
TGTGCCAGCAGTGAAGCGGAGGACATGCAAGCTTTCTTT
CASSEAEDMQAFF
>TRBV6-6|TRBJ1-3|NA|NA
TGTGCCACCCTTCTGGGACGATCCCAGGGAAACACCATATATTTT
CATLLGRSQGNTIYF
>TRBV2|TRBJ2-1|TRBD2|few
TGTGCCAGCAGTCGGGAGGGCCGCTCAAGCAATGAGCAGTTCTTC
CASSREGRSSNEQFF
>TRBV5-1|TRBJ2-1|TRBD2|NA
TGCGCCAGCAGCAAGGGGGAAGGACTAGCGGGAGGCAATGAGCAGTTCTTC
CASSKGEGLAGGNEQFF
>TRBV19|TRBJ2-6|NA|many
TGTGCCAGTAGTCCCAGGGCCAACGTCCTGACTTTC
CASSPRANVLTF
>TRBV19|TRBJ1-5|TRBD1|many
TGTGCCAGTAGTACAAACAGGGGTGTGTGGCAGCCCCAGCATTTT
CASSTNRGVWQPQHF
>TRBV7-2|TRBJ2-1|TRBD1|many
TGTGCCAGCAGCAACGGACAGGTATACAATGAGCAGTTCTTC
CASSNGQVYNEQFF
>TRBV7-2|TRBJ2-7|NA|few
TGTGCCAGCAGCTTACCCGACCGATCCTACGAGCAGTACTTC
CASSLPDRSYEQYF